The source of this T cell receptor (beta chain) is a study of blood T cell repertoires in COVID-19. Study-level background: Samples of COVID-19 (acute and convalescent) were obtained from the United States, Italy and Spain. The analysed material was cDNA or gDNA that came from T cells, B-cell-depleted T cells, or PBMCs.

Participant age was about 18 to 89 years, and participants resided in about two dozen US areas. The junction had 4 bases not matched to a gene; V was cut back by 3 bases and J by 3 bases. Germline lookup yields CDR1 MDHEN and CDR2 SYDVKM. This CDR3 is 15 amino acids long. As originally analysed: For nucleated cells, counts were estimated from reference gene primer amplification. TCRdb's copy holds only in-frame clones and misses some; the assay was immunoSEQ multiplex PCR. That table is the source of V, J and clone size, and D and trimming were worked out from the DNA. The sample holds 260,000 or so clones, 87% seen once.

This receptor was identified in a woman younger than 45 with acute COVID-19. This chain uses TRBV28 with TRBJ2-1, with 8 bases matching TRBD2. Sequencing input: PBMCs or T cells enriched from blood (not recorded which). The CDR3: CASSLPLAGYNEQFF. The CDR3 DNA reads as TGTGCCAGCAGTTTGCCTCTAGCGGGCTACAATGAGCAGTTCTTC.